One T cell receptor (beta chain) is described in this entry. This entry is derived from a study of blood T cell repertoires in COVID-19. Background on the study: Sites in the United States, Italy and Spain provided acute and convalescent COVID-19 samples. PBMCs, B-cell-depleted T cells, or T cells provided the cDNA or gDNA that made up the material.

Trimming took 4 bases from V and 5 from J; bases not matched to a gene: 10. Germline assignment: CDR1 SGHRS and CDR2 YFSETQ. This CDR3 contains 15 residues. Authors' methods: Nucleated cell number was recorded as an estimate derived from reference gene primer amplification. This table comes from immunoSEQ multiplex PCR, and its TCRdb copy is limited to in-frame clones, with some not included. From that table come the V and J calls and clone size; the DNA was used to work out D and trimming. This table has fewer than 300,000 clones, around 87% appearing once. The sequencing sample was made of peripheral blood. This sequence joins TRBV5-1 and TRBJ1-2; 8 bases match TRBD1. This TCR was recovered from a woman aged 40 to 49 who had recovered from COVID-19. CDR3 in amino acids: CASSQIPGQEYGYTF. The CDR3, as DNA: TGCGCCAGCAGCCAAATACCGGGACAGGAGTATGGCTACACCTTC.